One sample yielded the 29 T cell receptor beta chains listed below, sequenced in a study of T cell repertoires in cytomegalovirus infection. One entry per CDR3 protein, called by TCRdb with MiXCR from the reads. The data contain about 260,000 distinct CDR3 sequences, roughly 13% of them seen just once; the ten biggest clones take up about 10%. The sequencing sample was made of PBMCs. All receptors derive from a human donor in good health (CMV status not recorded). Some clones in this sample may be carry-over from other donors' samples.

This clonotype was found many times. The rearrangement links TRBV7-8 to TRBJ1-2, with D perhaps matching TRBD1 (6 bases). The CDR3 loop spans 14 amino acids. The ends were cut back, 5 bases at V and 4 bases at J, with 14 bases in the middle. Germline assignment: CDR1 SGHVS and CDR2 FQNEAQ. The CDR3 sequence is CASSLGQLLYGYTF. DNA for the CDR3: TGTGCCAGCAGCCTAGGACAGCTACTCTATGGCTACACCTTC.

This clonotype was observed a handful of times. The J gene is TRBJ2-5, the V gene TRBV11-1; possibly TRBD2 for D (7 bases). This CDR3 has 16 amino acids. Germline V gene sequence: CDR1 SGHAT, CDR2 FQDESV (reference sequence). Trimming cost V 5 bases and J 6 bases, with 22 bases left between them. DNA for the CDR3: TGTGCCAGCAGCCCCACCGGGGGGCCCGGAGTGAAGACCCAGTACTTC. It is translated as CASSPTGGPGVKTQYF.

The rearrangement joins TRBV5-4 to TRBJ1-1; D is possibly TRBD1 (5 bases). V was pared by 2 bases and J by 10 bases, with 12 bases between. The CDR3 length is 12 residues. The germline V gene encodes CDR1 SGHNT and CDR2 YYREEE (reference sequence). DNA for the CDR3: TGTGCCAGCAGCTTATCAGGGATGGCAGCTTTCTTT. It specifies CASSLSGMAAFF.

This rearrangement joins TRBV20-1 to TRBJ1-5; TRBD1 is a possible D gene (5 bases). The V gene lost 3 bases and the J gene lost 2 bases, with 11 bases spanning the gap. This CDR3 is built from 14 residues. In germline, CDR1 is DFQATT, CDR2 SNEGSKA (reference sequence). Written as DNA, the CDR3 is TGCAGTGCTAGGTCGGGGGGACGCAATCAGCCCCAGCATTTT. Amino acid sequence: CSARSGGRNQPQHF.

V and J are TRBV15 and TRBJ2-2; 9 nucleotides line up with TRBD2. With V trimmed by 0 bases and J by 4 bases, 15 bases remained unmatched. The V gene's germline CDR1 is LNHNV and CDR2 YYDKDF (reference sequence). This CDR3 contains 20 residues. In DNA, the CDR3 is TGTGCCACCAGCAGAGATCCCACAGGACTAGCGCCCCGGGGCACCGGGGAGCTGTTTTTT. It specifies CATSRDPTGLAPRGTGELFF.

This clonotype showed up many times. The chain links TRBV20-1 to TRBJ2-7; D possibly corresponds to TRBD2 (5 bases). CDR1 is DFQATT, CDR2 SNEGSKA, per germline (reference sequence). V was trimmed by 3 bases and J by 7 bases, leaving 16 bases between them. The CDR3 loop spans 13 amino acids. The CDR3 sequence: CSARRLAGSEQYF. In nucleotides, the CDR3 is TGCAGTGCTAGGCGGCTAGCCGGTTCAGAGCAGTACTTC.

There are a few counts of this clonotype. The chain joins TRBV7-9 to TRBJ2-2; D ambiguous. Looked up from germline, CDR1 is SEHNR and CDR2 is FQNEAQ (reference sequence). Trimming pared 2 bases from V and 4 bases from J, leaving 17 bases between. The CDR3 has 17 residues. CDR3 DNA: TGTGCCAGCAGCTTAAGGGCGGCACCTCGCTTCACCGGGGAGCTGTTTTTT. As protein: CASSLRAAPRFTGELFF. The variable domain in full, completed from reference TRBV7-9 and TRBJ2-2, reads DTGVSQNPRHKITKRGQNVTFRCDPISEHNRLYWYRQTLGQGPEFLTYFQNEAQLEKSRLLSDRFSAERPKGSFSTLEIQRTEQGDSAMYLCASSLRAAPRFTGELFFGEGSRLTVL.

This clonotype showed up just a few times. The chain couples TRBV28 to TRBJ1-2; D remains ambiguous. CDR3 size: 13 residues. Trimming took off 7 bases at V and 4 bases at J, with 13 bases between the two ends. Germline V lookup: CDR1 MDHEN, CDR2 SYDVKM. The CDR3 DNA reads TGTGCCAGCACCCCCGACCGGCGCTATGGCTACACCTTC. This sequence encodes CASTPDRRYGYTF.

There are many counts of this clonotype. V usage is TRBV29-1 and J usage is TRBJ1-2; the D gene is possibly TRBD1 (6 bases). The CDR3 contains 13 residues. The V end was cut by 6 bases, the J end by 8 bases, with 19 bases between. Germline V lookup: CDR1 SQVTM, CDR2 ANQGSEA. CDR3 loop: CSVGRRQAKGYTF. The CDR3 DNA sequence: TGCAGCGTGGGACGAAGACAGGCGAAAGGCTACACCTTC.

This clonotype was recorded a few times. This chain joins TRBV7-9 and TRBJ1-2, with no clear D. Per the germline V gene, CDR1 is SEHNR and CDR2 is FQNEAQ (reference sequence). This CDR3 has 17 residues. Trimming took 1 base from V and 1 from J, leaving 16 bases between them. The CDR3 DNA is TGTGCCAGCAGCTTAGACTCGGTGGGCGTCAATAACTATGGCTACACCTTC. As protein: CASSLDSVGVNNYGYTF.

This clonotype was observed a handful of times. The chain couples TRBV7-9 to TRBJ2-5; 8 nucleotides line up with TRBD2. V lost 6 bases, J lost 4 bases, and 10 bases stayed unmatched. CDR1 is SEHNR and CDR2 is FQNEAQ in the germline V gene (reference sequence). The CDR3 contains 15 residues. In DNA form, the CDR3 reads TGTGCCAGCAGTATGAAGGCGGGGGGTGCAGAGACCCAGTACTTC. This translates into CASSMKAGGAETQYF. Combining the CDR3 with reference TRBV7-9 and TRBJ2-5 gives the whole variable domain DTGVSQNPRHKITKRGQNVTFRCDPISEHNRLYWYRQTLGQGPEFLTYFQNEAQLEKSRLLSDRFSAERPKGSFSTLEIQRTEQGDSAMYLCASSMKAGGAETQYFGPGTRLLVL.

This clonotype came up many times. The chain combines TRBV6-2 or TRBV6-3 with TRBJ2-5, with unresolved D. This CDR3 is 14 amino acids long. V dropped 6 bases and J dropped 1 base, with 12 bases sitting between them. The V gene's germline CDR1 is MNHEY and CDR2 SVGEGT. In nucleotides, the CDR3 is TGTGCCAGCAGAAACGCGGTATTCCAAGAGACCCAGTACTTC. Residues: CASRNAVFQETQYF.

The chain combines TRBV19 with TRBJ1-1; D unresolved. The germline CDR1 and CDR2 sequences are LNHDA and SQIVND (reference sequence). This CDR3 region has 12 residues. Trimming removed 5 bases from V and 4 bases from J, with 8 bases in between. Written as DNA, the CDR3 is TGTGCCAGTAGTCAGGAGGGCACTGAAGCTTTCTTT. Its protein is CASSQEGTEAFF.

Comment on this clonotype: The conserved phenylalanine or tryptophan is not found at the CDR3 terminus, so this likely reflects a read error. The chain carries TRBV19 and TRBJ2-5; possibly TRBD1 for D (6 bases). Germline V CDR1 and CDR2: LNHDA, SQIVND (reference sequence). CDR3 size: 15 residues. V gave up 8 bases and J gave up 5 bases, with 21 bases separating them. The chain's CDR3 is CASAAGTTATETQYS. In DNA, the CDR3 is TGTGCCAGTGCCGCCGGGACAACAGCGACCGAGACCCAGTACTCC.

This clonotype was recorded a few times. V and J are TRBV20-1 and TRBJ2-1; the D gene is possibly TRBD2 (6 bases). This CDR3 is 13 amino acids long. V shed 6 bases and J shed 4 bases, with 13 bases lying between them. Germline V gives CDR1 DFQATT, CDR2 SNEGSKA (reference sequence). Written as DNA, the CDR3 is TGCAGTGCCCCCCCGACTAGTTACAATGAGCAGTTCTTC. Its translation is CSAPPTSYNEQFF.

Ten or more counts support this clonotype. The chain uses TRBV7-2 and TRBJ2-3; 8 bases agree with TRBD1. The CDR3 totals 16 residues. V was clipped by 5 bases and J by 1 base; unmatched bases: 8. Germline CDR1 SGHTA, CDR2 FQGNSA. The CDR3 DNA follows: TGTGCCAGCAGCGCCCCAGGGGGCGGTGGCACAGATACGCAGTATTTT. Its protein product is CASSAPGGGGTDTQYF.

This clonotype was counted only a few times. The chain uses TRBV6-6 and TRBJ1-6; TRBD1 matches at 7 bases. Losses at the gene ends were 6 bases for V and 8 bases for J; bases not matched to a gene: 10. The CDR3 has 15 amino acids. Per germline, CDR1 MNHNY and CDR2 SVGAGI (reference sequence). The CDR3 DNA reads as TGTGCCAGCAGCACGACAGGGTCCTGGGATTCACCCCTCCACTTT. As protein: CASSTTGSWDSPLHF.

The CDR3 loop reads CASSLGLGKYQETQYF. The CDR3 nucleotides read TGTGCCAGCAGCTTGGGACTAGGAAAGTACCAAGAGACCCAGTACTTC. V is TRBV5-5 and J is TRBJ2-5; D might be TRBD2 (6 bases). The ends were cut back, 0 bases at V and 0 bases at J, with 12 bases in the middle. The CDR3 is 16 amino acids. From germline, CDR1 is SGHKS and CDR2 YYEKEE (reference sequence).

The chain combines TRBV6-2 or TRBV6-3 with TRBJ1-1; D is unresolved. The CDR3 sequence is 16 residues long. The V end lost 0 bases, the J end lost 1 base, and 12 bases lay between the germline ends. Germline loops: CDR1 MNHEY, CDR2 SVGEGT. CDR3 coding DNA: TGTGCCAGCAGTTACTCAATGGCAGACCAGAACACTGAAGCTTTCTTT. Amino acids: CASSYSMADQNTEAFF.

This clonotype was seen repeatedly, ten times or more. The chain carries TRBV12-3 or TRBV12-4 and TRBJ2-1; 12 nucleotides agree with TRBD2. The CDR3 extends over 20 amino acids. V shed 7 bases and J 7 bases; nucleotides not matched to a gene: 23. DNA for the CDR3: TGTGCCAGCACTTCAAGGCCCAAATCTAGCGGGAGGGCCAGTAAGAATGAGCAGTTCTTC. Translation gives CASTSRPKSSGRASKNEQFF.

This clonotype appeared a few times. This chain links TRBV6-5 with TRBJ1-6; D is unclear. Per the germline V gene, CDR1 is MNHEY and CDR2 is SVGAGI. Trimming took off 2 bases at V and 9 bases at J, with 11 bases between the two ends. The CDR3 consists of 14 residues. CDR3 sequence: CASSYRVGSSPLHF. For the CDR3, the DNA is TGTGCCAGCAGTTACAGGGTTGGTAGTTCACCCCTCCACTTT.

The sample holds many counts of this clonotype. Compared with germline, one end of the junction differs, possibly owing to a read error. The chain carries TRBV6-4 and TRBJ2-1, with TRBD2 matching over 8 bases. The V gene's germline CDR1 is MRHNA and CDR2 SNTAGT. The CDR3 loop spans 15 amino acids. The chain's CDR3 is CASNDLLRGDDEQFF. The DNA of the CDR3 is TGTGCCAGCAATGACCTGTTGCGGGGGGATGATGAGCAGTTCTTC.

This clonotype was seen at least ten times. The chain links TRBV7-2 to TRBJ1-2, with TRBD1 identical over 7 bases. Looked up from germline, CDR1 is SGHTA and CDR2 is FQGNSA. The V and J ends lost 2 bases and 8 bases, in that order; junction bases with no gene match: 5. The CDR3 totals 13 residues. The CDR3, as DNA: TGTGCCAGCAGCTTATCTCGAGGGGGCGGCTACACCTTC. Protein product: CASSLSRGGGYTF.

This clonotype was seen a handful of times. J is TRBJ1-1 and V is TRBV5-4, with TRBD1 as a possible D gene (6 bases). The germline V and J ends were trimmed by 3 bases and 3 bases, with 12 bases remaining between them. CDR1 and CDR2 (germline): SGHNT, YYREEE (reference sequence). The CDR3 runs to 14 residues. CDR3 coding DNA: TGTGCCAGCAGCTCGCGGGGGGCGGACACTGAAGCTTTCTTT. This translates into CASSSRGADTEAFF.

V gene TRBV11-2 combines with J gene TRBJ1-1; D is perhaps TRBD1 (5 bases). The germline gives CDR1 SGHAT, CDR2 FQNNGV. This CDR3 has 14 residues. Trimming took 3 bases from V and 4 from J, leaving 12 bases between them. CDR3 nucleotide sequence: TGTGCCAGCAGCTTTGTTTCCCAGGGCACTGAAGCTTTCTTT. As protein: CASSFVSQGTEAFF. The complete variable domain, with remaining parts taken from reference TRBV11-2 and TRBJ1-1, reads EAGVAQSPRYKIIEKRQSVAFWCNPISGHATLYWYQQILGQGPKLLIQFQNNGVVDDSQLPKDRFSAERLKGVDSTLKIQPAKLEDSAVYLCASSFVSQGTEAFFGQGTRLTVV.

In this sample, this clonotype turned up a few times. The J gene is TRBJ2-5, the V gene TRBV20-1; 9 bases fit TRBD1. The length of the CDR3 is 13 residues. Germline assignment: CDR1 DFQATT and CDR2 SNEGSKA (reference sequence). Unmatched junction bases numbered 5, after V lost 5 bases and J lost 4 bases. The CDR3 DNA reads TGCAGTGCTGCCTTGACAGGGGGAGAGACCCAGTACTTC. This sequence encodes CSAALTGGETQYF.

There are many counts of this clonotype. The V and J genes are TRBV7-2 and TRBJ2-7; 9 nucleotides agree with TRBD2. Trimming took 5 bases from V and 3 from J; bases not matched to a gene: 11. CDR3 size: 16 residues. CDR1 is SGHTA and CDR2 is FQGNSA in the germline V gene. CDR3 residues: CASSTTGTSPGYEQYF. CDR3 bases: TGTGCCAGCAGCACAACCGGGACTAGCCCCGGCTACGAGCAGTACTTC.

The genes are TRBV20-1 and TRBJ2-5, with 11 bases that match TRBD2. J was trimmed by 7 bases and V by 6 bases; bases with no gene match: 10. CDR3 length: 14 amino acids. Looked up from germline, CDR1 is DFQATT and CDR2 is SNEGSKA (reference sequence). The DNA for the CDR3 is TGCAGTGCGGCATCGGGACTAGCGGCGGGGACCCAGTACTTC. It specifies CSAASGLAAGTQYF.

This clonotype appeared a few times. CDR3 in amino acids: CSLAGGSHSNEQFF. For the CDR3, the DNA is TGCAGTTTAGCGGGAGGATCCCATTCGAATGAGCAGTTCTTC. This sequence joins TRBV20-1 and TRBJ2-1, with 10 bases that match TRBD2. With 8 bases clipped from V and 7 bases from J, the junction kept 11 bases outside the gene matches. CDR3 size: 14 residues. Per germline, CDR1 DFQATT and CDR2 SNEGSKA (reference sequence).